Presented here are 7 T cell receptor beta chains from one specimen sequenced in a study of blood T cells in healthy people across ages. The second PCR ran about 6 to 12 cycles with a sample-barcoded 5' primer and J-beta primers. TCRdb re-called the 5' RACE reads through MiXCR, storing one row per CDR3 protein. Of some 1,000,000 distinct CDR3 sequences in the sample, under 30% were seen once. This sample was also put to use in a study of T cells of mothers and their children.

Sequencing input: blood. These receptors came from a girl aged 2 to 10 in good health.

The chain combines TRBV7-2 with TRBJ2-7, with TRBD1 as a possible D gene (5 bases). Trimming removed 2 bases at V and 0 bases at J, with 20 bases between. The CDR3 loop spans 18 amino acids. Germline CDR1 and CDR2: SGHTA and FQGNSA. As DNA, the CDR3 is TGTGCCAGCAGCTTAAGGGCCTCACAGGCCCTCGACTCCTACGAGCAGTACTTC. It specifies CASSLRASQALDSYEQYF.

V usage is TRBV25-1 and J usage is TRBJ2-2; D tentatively reads TRBD1 or TRBD2 (5 bases each). V was trimmed by 3 bases and J by 5 bases, leaving 16 bases between them. Germline values: CDR1 MGHDK, CDR2 SYGVNS. The CDR3 is 16 residues long. The CDR3 loop reads CASSETGREWTGELFF. The CDR3 nucleotides read TGTGCCAGCAGTGAGACGGGCAGGGAGTGGACCGGGGAGCTGTTTTTT. The complete variable domain, with remaining parts taken from reference TRBV25-1 and TRBJ2-2, reads EADIYQTPRYLVIGTGKKITLECSQTMGHDKMYWYQQDPGMELHLIHYSYGVNSTEKGDLSSESTVSRIRTEHFPLTLESARPSHTSQYLCASSETGREWTGELFFGEGSRLTVL.

This clonotype was counted only a few times. This chain links TRBV7-9 with TRBJ2-3; D remains unclear. V was clipped by 5 bases and J by 4 bases, with 7 bases between them. CDR1 is SEHNR, CDR2 FQNEAQ, per germline (reference sequence). This CDR3 has 12 amino acids. In nucleotides, the CDR3 is TGTGCCAGCAGCCCCCGACCAGATACGCAGTATTTT. It translates to CASSPRPDTQYF.

J is TRBJ1-1 and V is TRBV4-1; TRBD1 is a possible D gene (5 bases). V dropped 2 bases and J dropped 7 bases, with 14 bases sitting between them. Germline V gene data show CDR1 as MGHRA and CDR2 as YSYEKL. The CDR3 loop spans 14 amino acids. The CDR3 reads CASSQFRGPLEAFF. In nucleotides, the CDR3 is TGCGCCAGCAGCCAATTCCGGGGCCCACTTGAAGCTTTCTTT.

The chain couples TRBV6-6 to TRBJ1-4; no clear D gene. CDR1 is MNHNY, CDR2 SVGAGI, per germline (reference sequence). The CDR3 loop spans 11 amino acids. Trimming pared 2 bases from V and 6 bases from J, leaving 1 base between. The CDR3 region is CASSYDEKLFF. Here the CDR3 DNA reads TGTGCCAGCAGTTACGATGAAAAACTGTTTTTT.

The CDR3 nucleotides read TGTGCCAGCAGCCGAGGGGCGCCGAGCTCCTACAATGAGCAGTTCTTC. This codes for CASSRGAPSSYNEQFF. The chain is built from TRBV4-2 and TRBJ2-1, with D possibly called TRBD1 or TRBD2 (5 bases each). Germline lookup yields CDR1 LGHNA and CDR2 YNFKEQ. This CDR3 has 16 residues. Trimming left V 4 bases short and J 0 bases short, with 13 bases between.

This chain joins TRBV20-1 and TRBJ2-7; D might be TRBD1 (6 bases). Trimming took off 3 bases at V and 5 bases at J, with 14 bases between the two ends. Germline lookup yields CDR1 DFQATT and CDR2 SNEGSKA (reference sequence). This CDR3 has 13 residues. The CDR3 nucleotides read TGCAGTGCTAGTGGGCCCAACAGGGACGAGCAGTACTTC. Protein: CSASGPNRDEQYF.